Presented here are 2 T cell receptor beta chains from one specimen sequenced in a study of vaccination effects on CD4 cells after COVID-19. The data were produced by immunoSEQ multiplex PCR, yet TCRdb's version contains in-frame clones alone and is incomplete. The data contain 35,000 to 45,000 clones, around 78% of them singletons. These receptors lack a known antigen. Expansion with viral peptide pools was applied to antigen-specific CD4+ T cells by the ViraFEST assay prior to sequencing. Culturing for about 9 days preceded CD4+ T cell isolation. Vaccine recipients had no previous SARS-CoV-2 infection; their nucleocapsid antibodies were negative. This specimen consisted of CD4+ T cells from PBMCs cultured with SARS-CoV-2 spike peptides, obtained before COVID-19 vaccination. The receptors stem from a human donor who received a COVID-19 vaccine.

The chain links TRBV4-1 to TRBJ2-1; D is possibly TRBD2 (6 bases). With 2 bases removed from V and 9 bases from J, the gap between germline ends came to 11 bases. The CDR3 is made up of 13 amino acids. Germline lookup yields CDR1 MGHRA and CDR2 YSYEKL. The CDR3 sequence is CASSQLGLGEQFF. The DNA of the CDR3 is TGCGCCAGCAGCCAACTGGGACTGGGTGAGCAGTTCTTC.

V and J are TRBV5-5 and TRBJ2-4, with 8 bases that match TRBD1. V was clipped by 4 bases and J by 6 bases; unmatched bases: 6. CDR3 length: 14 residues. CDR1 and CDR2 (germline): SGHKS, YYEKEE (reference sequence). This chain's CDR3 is CASSGGQGTNIQYF. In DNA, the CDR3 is TGTGCCAGCAGCGGCGGACAGGGTACAAACATTCAGTACTTC.